These T cell receptor beta chains were read from a single sample in a study of T-cell reconstitution after alpha-beta-depleted transplantation in children. TCRdb fed the PCR reads into MiXCR, producing one record per CDR3 protein. The sample yields 500,000 to 750,000 distinct CDR3 sequences, around 13% seen once. Sequenced here: PBMCs, mostly from graft donor cells, sampled 360 days after TCRalphabeta/CD19-depleted stem cell transplant. The receptors shown here come from a male patient between 10 and 17 years old who had a stem cell transplant for acute myeloid leukemia, so the T cells may come from the graft donor. The CDR3 runs from the conserved cysteine through the conserved F or W. Each record gives: clone size, V gene, J gene, D gene, CDR3 protein, CDR3 DNA. A D gene is named only where the DNA matches it firmly. Not all rows give a size; the values are once, few, many and, for expanded clones, a class.

>few|TRBV5-1|TRBJ2-1|.
CASSLDMMDEQFF
TGCGCCAGCAGCCTCGACATGATGGATGAGCAGTTCTTC
>many|TRBV20-1|TRBJ2-1|TRBD2
CSALPGLAFYNEQFF
TGCAGTGCTTTACCGGGACTAGCTTTCTACAATGAGCAGTTCTTC
>few|TRBV7-3|TRBJ2-7|.
CASSLVNSYEQYF
TGTGCCAGCAGCTTAGTCAACTCCTACGAGCAGTACTTC
>few|TRBV19|TRBJ2-7|.
CASSIVDRSYEQYF
TGTGCCAGTAGTATAGTCGACAGATCCTACGAGCAGTACTTC
>.|TRBV20-1|TRBJ2-5|TRBD2
CSASFRTSGWETQYF
TGCAGTGCTAGTTTCCGGACTAGCGGGTGGGAGACCCAGTACTTC
>many|TRBV28|TRBJ1-5|TRBD1
CASSLRDRDNQPQHF
TGTGCCAGCAGTTTACGGGACAGGGACAATCAGCCCCAGCATTTT
>.|TRBV6-5|TRBJ2-1|.
CASSYSPSIFNEQFF
TGTGCCAGCAGTTACTCACCCTCGATATTCAATGAGCAGTTCTTC
>few|TRBV29-1|TRBJ2-2|TRBD1
CSSSGQGNTGELFF
TGCAGCTCCTCCGGACAGGGGAACACCGGGGAGCTGTTTTTT
>.|TRBV6-2/TRBV6-3|TRBJ2-5|.
CASRGSSGETQYF
TGTGCCAGCAGAGGTAGTTCGGGAGAGACCCAGTACTTC
>.|TRBV20-1|TRBJ2-7|.
CSAVHLTSYEQYF
TGCAGTGCCGTCCACCTAACCTCATACGAGCAGTACTTC
>few|TRBV15|TRBJ1-4|TRBD1
CATSSLGPGGKLFF
TGTGCCACCAGCAGCTTAGGCCCAGGGGGCAAACTGTTTTTT
>.|TRBV20-1|TRBJ2-1|.
CSARIPAGYNEQFF
TGCAGTGCTAGGATCCCTGCGGGCTACAATGAGCAGTTCTTC
>few|TRBV18|TRBJ2-7|.
CASSPPTVPLSYEQYF
TGTGCCAGCTCACCACCGACAGTCCCCCTGTCCTACGAGCAGTACTTC
>.|TRBV12-3/TRBV12-4|TRBJ2-5|.
CASSFGQSGGLQETQYF
TGTGCCAGCAGTTTTGGACAGTCGGGGGGTTTACAAGAGACCCAGTACTTC
>.|TRBV20-1|TRBJ1-6|.
CSARWAFSPLHF
TGCAGTGCTAGATGGGCCTTTTCACCCCTCCACTTT
>many|TRBV29-1|TRBJ2-1|.
CSGRWDGHEQFF
TGCAGCGGGAGGTGGGATGGACATGAGCAGTTCTTC
>.|TRBV19|TRBJ2-2|.
CASSPWEQGISGELFF
TGTGCCAGTAGTCCCTGGGAACAGGGAATTTCAGGGGAGCTGTTTTTT
>.|TRBV20-1|TRBJ2-1|.
CSVWSSYENEQFF
TGCAGTGTGTGGAGTTCGTATGAGAATGAGCAGTTCTTC
>.|TRBV28|TRBJ2-7|TRBD2
CATPGLAEQYF
TGTGCCACCCCGGGACTAGCGGAGCAGTACTTC
>.|TRBV20-1|TRBJ1-5|TRBD1
CSARPGQGNQPQHF
TGCAGTGCTAGACCGGGACAGGGCAATCAGCCCCAGCATTTT